This TCR beta chain appears in the sequencing data of a study of spatial heterogeneity in lung cancer. About the study: On average, each unique TCR and UMI combination appeared more than ten times in raw reads.

Each CDR3 protein gets one entry after TCRdb re-called the 5' RACE reads with MiXCR. Of 8,000 to 9,500 distinct CDR3 sequences listed, 6.5% to 9% are singletons. This CDR3 is 17 amino acids long. Time point given: sample taken at primary tumor resection. Sequencing was performed on whole RNA extracted from tumor and nontumor lung tissue, or from frozen PBMC, and the material was left unsorted. This clonotype was seen at least ten times. As yet, its antigen is unknown. Broader study findings: Intratumoral expanded alpha and beta TCR counts were found to track tumor mutation counts.

This clonotype was sampled from a male donor with early-stage non-small cell lung cancer. This specimen was lung tumor tissue, taken at surgery. V usage is TRBV3-2 and J usage is TRBJ2-5; the D call TRBD1 from the table was never checked on the DNA. TRBV3-2 is recorded as a pseudogene. CDR3 sequence reads: CASSQDRIRQHQETQYF. CDR3 nucleotide sequence: TGTGCCAGCAGCCAAGATAGGATCAGACAGCATCAAGAGACCCAGTACTTC.